The entry that follows covers one T cell receptor beta chain sequence. Using immunoSEQ multiplex PCR, the repertoire was profiled, and TCRdb retains in-frame clones only, with some absent. The top ten hold about 0.35% of the sample, which has roughly 1.4 million clones, 97% to 99% seen once. CD4+ cells yielded CD45RA+ naive and CD45RA-negative memory subsets. This sample is drawn from a study of shared clonotypes between healthy human individuals. Germline values: CDR1 SGHDT, CDR2 YYEEEE. Deletions cut 4 bases from V and 3 bases from J, with 17 bases between. CDR3 size: 16 residues. Material for sequencing was naive CD4+ T cells sorted from blood. Subset: CD45RA+ positively selected. The sequence came from a man under 40 in good health. The rearrangement joins TRBV5-6 to TRBJ2-1; D call uncertain. CDR3 amino acids: CASSPRVGSYYNEQFF. Written as DNA, the CDR3 is TGTGCCAGCAGCCCCCGTGTCGGATCCTACTACAATGAGCAGTTCTTC.